This TCR beta chain appears in the sequencing data of a study of cytomegalovirus exposure and HLA in healthy donors. Study-wide results and caveats: A missense DCLRE1C variant was associated with V- and J-gene trimming of TCR beta chains in a later analysis, and an independent cohort replicated the association.

CDR3 size: 16 residues. Trimming stripped 7 bases from V and 7 bases from J, with 23 bases between. Per germline, CDR1 MNHNY and CDR2 SVGAGI (reference sequence). For this clone: Its antigen is as yet unknown. This CDR3 is also generated by other DNA sequences in the sample.

Both 60 Vbeta primers and 13 Jbeta primers went into the PCR. The repertoire was sequenced with immunoSEQ multiplex PCR; TCRdb's copy has only in-frame clones and lacks some. This table has over 150,000 clones, 70% to 80% appearing once. The clonotype comes from a woman aged 45-60 years in good health and CMV-seronegative. This chain connects TRBV6-6 to TRBJ1-5, with D maybe TRBD1 (6 bases). The specimen sequenced was PBMCs. The CDR3 protein is CASTNGTTWGNQPQHF. The CDR3 nucleotides read TGTGCCAGCACCAACGGGACAACGTGGGGGAACCAGCCCCAGCATTTT.